These T cell receptor beta chains were read from a single sample in a study of shared clonotypes between healthy human individuals. Clones were read by immunoSEQ multiplex PCR, and TCRdb kept only the in-frame ones, dropping some. Here the sample spans 700,000 or so clones, about two thirds being singletons. The material sequenced was memory CD4+ T cells sorted from blood. These receptors were taken from a woman aged 25 to 39 in good health. Each CDR3 is given with its conserved first and last residue. The order of the fields is J gene, V gene, CDR3 protein.

TRBJ2-1 | TRBV29-1 | CSVRSGSSGRSINEQFF
TRBJ2-6 | TRBV30 | CAWSAGTGANVLTF
TRBJ2-2 | TRBV27 | CASSYPGGPRTGELFF
TRBJ1-1 | TRBV5-1 | CASSLGLQGGTEAFF
TRBJ2-4 | TRBV29-1 | CSVEGQGLAKNIQYF
TRBJ2-7 | TRBV10-3 | CAITGGWEGNYEQYF
TRBJ2-7 | TRBV7-2 | CASSWHRGRDEQYF
TRBJ1-2 | TRBV28 | CASKGQGSPNYGYTF
TRBJ1-2 | TRBV14 | CASSQGLRGGYGYTF
TRBJ2-5 | TRBV21-1 | CASIPTGGWETQYF
TRBJ2-1 | TRBV9 | CASSVEGEPSYNEQFF
TRBJ1-5 | TRBV27 | CASSLSSNQPQHF
TRBJ1-4 | TRBV5-1 | CASSSDTEKLFF
TRBJ1-2 | TRBV28 | CASSPGTYGYTF
TRBJ2-6 | TRBV5-4 | CASSPDSGAPTGANVLTF
TRBJ2-7 | TRBV7-9 | CASSPGQGVYEQYF
TRBJ2-7 | TRBV5-1 | CASSPPYQGAGEQYF
TRBJ1-5 | TRBV28 | CAIDSVLSNQPQHF
TRBJ2-5 | TRBV7-9 | CASSSGLAGGPGETQYF
TRBJ1-1 | TRBV4-1 | CASSPKSKLPGQKVNTEAFF
TRBJ2-2 | TRBV4-1 | CASSQGLAGVAGELFF
TRBJ2-4 | TRBV5-6 | CASSLRGIAKNIQYF
TRBJ2-7 | TRBV21-1 | CASTSRGESYEQYF
TRBJ1-5 | TRBV6-5 | CASSQGSPSNQPQHF
TRBJ2-6 | TRBV18 | CASSPRRAGANVLTF
TRBJ1-1 | TRBV5-1 | CASSIGRVSGTEAFF
TRBJ2-3 | TRBV4-1 | CASSLTGSGSGTDTQYF
TRBJ2-1 | TRBV27 | CASSTSVLSYNEQFF
TRBJ2-3 | TRBV27 | CASSLGVLDTQYF
TRBJ1-1 | TRBV10-2 | CASRTGPGKGRTEAFF
TRBJ2-5 | TRBV5-1 | CASSLSQETQYF
TRBJ1-2 | TRBV5-4 | CASSLAPTGTYGYTF
TRBJ1-1 | TRBV10-1 | CASTEAWGGEAFF
TRBJ1-1 | TRBV2 | CASSVSGSEAFF
TRBJ1-1 | TRBV5-1 | CASSLSGRLNTEAFF
TRBJ2-7 | TRBV6-5 | CASLVFEQYF
TRBJ1-5 | TRBV29-1 | CSVVSSGGGNQPQHF
TRBJ1-1 | TRBV5-4 | CASRPGGATRKAEAFF
TRBJ2-2 | TRBV18 | CASSFAGLPTGELFF
TRBJ2-5 | TRBV10-3 | CAISLQGGETQYF
TRBJ2-7 | TRBV5-6 | CASSLGSTSASEQYF
TRBJ2-5 | TRBV18 | CASHRGMLHQETQYF
TRBJ2-1 | TRBV4-1 | CASSHRVLAGVTWNEQFF
TRBJ2-1 | TRBV21-1 | CASSKVTRNEQFF
TRBJ2-7 | TRBV27 | CASSWQRTDEQYF
TRBJ2-3 | TRBV6-5 | CASSYSGTSGRRAQYF
TRBJ1-3 | TRBV11-2 | CASSATPGNTIYF
TRBJ2-1 | TRBV7-7 | CASSESGRATDEQFF
TRBJ2-3 | TRBV15 | CATSRPSGNADTQYF
TRBJ1-5 | TRBV6-1 | CASTPLPTNQPQHF
TRBJ2-3 | TRBV28 | CASMAWIGLDTQYF
TRBJ2-3 | TRBV11-2 | CASSLVGAGGDTQYF
TRBJ2-5 | TRBV15 | CATSRITGVQETQYF